The present T cell receptor beta chain was sequenced within a study of cytomegalovirus exposure and HLA in healthy donors. Whole-study results and caveats: Among TCR sequences, most were rare, though some public TCRs appeared in many donors.

The PCR employed 60 Vbeta primers together with 13 Jbeta primers. Here immunoSEQ multiplex PCR was the method, and the copy in TCRdb shows in-frame clones only, minus some. The sample comprises 90,000 to 120,000 clones, 60% to 75% of which are singletons, and 7.8% rests with the top ten. A word on this clone: As yet, its antigen is unknown.

Germline lookup yields CDR1 SGDLS and CDR2 YYNGEE. Trimming took 0 bases from V and 1 from J, leaving 8 bases between them. This CDR3 comprises 15 residues. The sequence derives from a man aged 30 to 39 in good health and CMV-seronegative. The chain recombines TRBV9 with TRBJ2-1; possible D gene TRBD2, 6 bases. Sequenced sample: PBMCs. The CDR3 here is CASSVDSGSYNEQFF. The CDR3 DNA is TGTGCCAGCAGCGTAGATAGCGGATCCTACAATGAGCAGTTCTTC.